One and the same sample provided the 19 T cell receptor beta chains below, sequenced in a study of blood T cell repertoires in COVID-19 (dated by TCRdb to about 2020). The library was built by means of the immunoSEQ multiplex PCR assay. Held by TCRdb, this immuneACCESS table contains in-frame sequences only and omits some clones. Under half of the omission traces to an unresolved V gene where checked; the cause of the rest is unknown. Recorded for this sample are about 270,000 clones; around 93% of them occurred a single time. Together, the top ten hold 2.8% of the sample. Material for sequencing was PBMCs or T cells enriched from blood (not recorded which). The receptor source for this set is a man in his forties or fifties who had been exposed to COVID-19.

The rearrangement links TRBV7-6 to TRBJ2-1; 12 bases line up with TRBD2. The germline CDR1 and CDR2 sequences are SGHVS and FNYEAQ. With V trimmed by 1 base and J by 9 bases, 7 bases remained unmatched. The CDR3 is made up of 16 amino acids. The CDR3 protein is CASSLEWTSGAGEQFF. DNA for the CDR3: TGTGCCAGCAGCTTAGAATGGACTAGCGGGGCTGGTGAGCAGTTCTTC.

The CDR3 bases are TGTGCCAGCAGCGGACAGGGATATGGCTACACCTTC. Its protein is CASSGQGYGYTF. The gene calls are TRBV5-4 and TRBJ1-2; 8 nucleotides agree with TRBD1. V lost 4 bases and J lost 5; bases outside the gene matches: 1. Germline CDR1 is SGHNT and CDR2 is YYREEE (reference sequence). This CDR3 has 12 amino acids.

The V and J genes are TRBV11-2 and TRBJ1-1; weak D call: TRBD1 (6 bases). V lost 3 bases and J 5 bases, leaving 10 bases between the germline ends. Germline CDR1 is SGHAT and CDR2 is FQNNGV. The CDR3 is made up of 13 amino acids. CDR3: CASSLTRGTEAFF. The CDR3 bases are TGTGCCAGCAGCTTGACCAGGGGAACTGAAGCTTTCTTT.

Written as DNA, the CDR3 is TGTGCCAGCCACCTCCGGAGTTCGGATACGCAGTATTTT. As protein: CASHLRSSDTQYF. The chain couples TRBV10-3 to TRBJ2-3, with D unclear. Germline V gives CDR1 ENHRY, CDR2 SYGVKD. Trimming left V 10 bases short and J 6 bases short, with 17 bases between. The CDR3 contains 13 residues.

The genes are TRBV7-8 and TRBJ1-5, with 7 nucleotides matching TRBD1. The CDR3 sequence is 16 residues long. Per germline, CDR1 SGHVS and CDR2 FQNEAQ. V trimming: 5 bases; J trimming: 2 bases; junction bases outside the gene matches: 9. For the CDR3, the DNA is TGTGCCAGCAGCCTCTTACAGGGGTTTGGCAATCAGCCCCAGCATTTT. Translated, it gives CASSLLQGFGNQPQHF.

V is TRBV15 and J is TRBJ2-7, with TRBD2 matching 8 bases. Germline-derived CDR1 and CDR2 are LNHNV and YYDKDF (reference sequence). V lost 5 bases and J lost 3; bases outside the gene matches: 6. This CDR3 is 14 amino acids long. The CDR3 nucleotides are TGTGCCACCAGCGACCCGGGGGGGGGCTACGAGCAGTACTTC. Its protein is CATSDPGGGYEQYF.

This clone was counted once. The CDR3 region is CASTKFQERRNSPLHF. DNA for the CDR3: TGTGCCAGCACCAAATTCCAAGAGCGACGGAATTCACCCCTCCACTTT. J is TRBJ1-6 and V is TRBV5-4, with D uncertain. Germline CDR1 SGHNT, CDR2 YYREEE (reference sequence). V was trimmed by 6 bases and J by 7 bases, leaving 20 bases between them. The CDR3 extends over 16 amino acids. Drawing the rest from reference TRBV5-4 and TRBJ1-6, the complete variable domain is ETGVTQSPTHLIKTRGQQVTLRCSSQSGHNTVSWYQQALGQGPQFIFQYYREEENGRGNFPPRFSGLQFPNYSSELNVNALELDDSALYLCASTKFQERRNSPLHFGNGTRLTVT.

The V call is TRBV7-9, the J call TRBJ2-3, with TRBD2 matching 14 bases. This CDR3 comprises 19 residues. The germline V gene encodes CDR1 SEHNR and CDR2 FQNEAQ (reference sequence). V dropped 4 bases and J dropped 0; count of bases not matched to a gene: 9. CDR3 protein: CASSSGLAGGSTSTDTQYF. CDR3 in DNA: TGTGCCAGCAGCTCCGGACTAGCGGGAGGAAGTACTAGCACAGATACGCAGTATTTT.

This clone came up once. The gene calls are TRBV7-9 and TRBJ1-1; D is perhaps TRBD1 (5 bases). Between the trimmed V and J ends, which lost 5 bases and 10 bases, there was a span of 14 bases. CDR1 and CDR2 (germline): SEHNR, FQNEAQ (reference sequence). The CDR3 consists of 12 residues. The chain's CDR3 is CASSVMTEVAFF. The CDR3 DNA follows: TGTGCCAGCAGCGTTATGACAGAAGTAGCTTTCTTT.

The chain links TRBV5-1 to TRBJ2-2, with D possibly being TRBD1 (6 bases). CDR1 is SGHRS and CDR2 is YFSETQ in the germline V gene. There are 14 residues in the CDR3. V was pared by 4 bases and J by 4 bases, with 11 bases between. The CDR3 region has the DNA TGCGCCAGCAGCGCAGGGGTTAGCACCGGGGAGCTGTTTTTT. It yields the protein CASSAGVSTGELFF.

The chain couples TRBV19 to TRBJ1-4; 7 bases line up with TRBD1. The V segment lost 6 bases and the J segment 8 bases; nucleotides outside the gene matches: 15. Germline assignment: CDR1 LNHDA and CDR2 SQIVND (reference sequence). This CDR3 has 16 residues. In nucleotides, the CDR3 is TGTGCCAGTAGCTCACCCCGACAGGGCGGTAGGGAAAAACTGTTTTTT. It is translated as CASSSPRQGGREKLFF.

The chain employs TRBV19 and TRBJ2-2, with a weak D call TRBD1 (5 bases). Germline CDR1 is LNHDA and CDR2 is SQIVND (reference sequence). The V gene lost 4 bases and the J gene lost 0 bases, with 12 bases spanning the gap. The CDR3 totals 16 residues. The CDR3 region is CASSRTKPPNTGELFF. CDR3 nucleotides: TGTGCCAGTAGTAGGACAAAGCCCCCGAACACCGGGGAGCTGTTTTTT.

CDR3 nucleotides: TGTGCCACCTTCCTCAAAGCGGCTCAGAAGGATGAGCAGTTCTTC. Translation: CATFLKAAQKDEQFF. The V call is TRBV7-2, the J call TRBJ2-1; tentatively, D is TRBD2 (5 bases). The V and J ends lost 10 bases and 8 bases respectively, with 24 bases between them. Germline CDR1 reads SGHTA; CDR2 reads FQGNSA. This CDR3 region has 15 residues.

This clone is a singleton in its sample. The CDR3 DNA reads TGTGCCTGGAGGGGGGAGGGCTGGAGCACAGATACGCAGTATTTT. It codes for CAWRGEGWSTDTQYF. The V gene is TRBV30, the J gene TRBJ2-3, with 7 bases identical to TRBD2. Germline lookup yields CDR1 GTSNPN and CDR2 SVGIG (reference sequence). This CDR3 contains 15 residues. V dropped 3 bases and J dropped 0; count of bases not matched to a gene: 6.

This sequence joins TRBV28 and TRBJ1-2; TRBD1 agrees at 9 bases. The CDR3 runs 14 residues. The germline CDR1 and CDR2 sequences are MDHEN and SYDVKM. V lost 3 bases and J lost 7; bases outside the gene matches: 6. CDR3 DNA sequence: TGTGCCAGCAGTTTCTCGGGACAGGGTGTTGGCTACACCTTC. It codes for CASSFSGQGVGYTF.

The rearrangement uses TRBV7-9 and TRBJ2-2; the match to TRBD2 covers 11 bases. From germline, CDR1 is SEHNR and CDR2 FQNEAQ (reference sequence). Trimming removed 2 bases from V and 6 bases from J; junction bases left unmatched: 5. The CDR3 sequence is 16 residues long. CDR3 in amino acids: CASSLTSGSDAGELFF. CDR3 nucleotide sequence: TGTGCCAGCAGCTTAACTAGCGGGAGTGACGCCGGGGAGCTGTTTTTT.

This chain links TRBV6-2 or TRBV6-3 with TRBJ2-5; a possible D gene is TRBD1 (6 bases). Trimming stripped 2 bases from V and 2 bases from J, with 27 bases between. Germline CDR1 is MNHEY and CDR2 is SVGEGT. The CDR3 is made up of 20 amino acids. The CDR3 nucleotides are TGTGCCAGCAGTTACCCGGACAGCTCCTATGTCCTAAGGGGTCAAGAGACCCAGTACTTC. It yields the protein CASSYPDSSYVLRGQETQYF.

The chain recombines TRBV5-4 with TRBJ1-2; TRBD1 agrees at 7 bases. Per germline, CDR1 SGHNT and CDR2 YYREEE (reference sequence). The CDR3 spans 12 residues. The ends lost 7 bases at V and 5 bases at J; junction bases unmatched: 5. The CDR3 sequence: CASAKQGYGYTF. In nucleotides, the CDR3 is TGTGCCAGCGCCAAACAGGGGTATGGCTACACCTTC.

The V gene is TRBV5-1, the J gene TRBJ2-7; TRBD1 might be the D (6 bases). The V gene lost 7 bases and the J gene lost 0 bases, with 17 bases spanning the gap. Germline-derived CDR1 and CDR2 are SGHRS and YFSETQ. This CDR3 contains 15 residues. The CDR3 DNA follows: TGCGCCAGCGTTCGACCGACAGGAGTCTCCTACGAGCAGTACTTC. Translating it yields CASVRPTGVSYEQYF.